This record looks at one T cell receptor (beta chain) sequence and its context. This record belongs to a study of cytomegalovirus exposure and HLA in healthy donors. CDR1 and CDR2 from the germline V gene are LNHDA and SQIVND (reference sequence). J gave up 4 bases and V 10 bases, and 11 bases lay outside the gene matches. The length of the CDR3 is 14 residues. This PCR relied on a set of 60 Vbeta primers and 13 Jbeta primers. Data came from immunoSEQ multiplex PCR; TCRdb stores just in-frame clones and leaves some out. The sample includes roughly 220,000 clones, 70% of them seen just once. This clonotype originated in a man between 35 and 55 years old in good health and CMV-seropositive. V usage is TRBV19 and J usage is TRBJ1-1; 8 nucleotides line up with TRBD1. The specimen sequenced was PBMCs. CDR3 nucleotide sequence: TGTGCCACCCAAGGAGCAGGGGGCCGCACTGAAGCTTTCTTT. This encodes CATQGAGGRTEAFF.